A selection of T cell receptor beta chains follows, all from one sample in a study of post-analysis software for immune sequencing data. Using its own MiXCR run on the PCR reads, TCRdb lists one record per CDR3 protein. The top ten hold around 10% of the sample, which has some 690,000 distinct CDR3 sequences, approximately 60% seen once. Specimen: blood. Source of these receptors: a girl aged 2 to 10 with multiple sclerosis. Each CDR3 is given with its conserved first and last residue. D genes are given only for firm matches. The size entry is marked missing in some rows and otherwise reads once, few, many or a size class.

d_gene,abundance,v_gene,j_gene,CDR3nt,CDR3aa
TRBD1,.,TRBV7-9,TRBJ2-6,TGTGCCAGCAGCCCAGGACAGGGGAAAATCTCTGGGGCCAACGTCCTGACTTTC,CASSPGQGKISGANVLTF
.,.,TRBV7-2,TRBJ1-5,TGTGCCAGCAGCCGCGTCGGGGGGCGGACTCAGCCCCAGCATTTT,CASSRVGGRTQPQHF
.,.,TRBV2,TRBJ2-3,TGTGCCAGCAGTGACTTGGTTAGCACAGATACGCAGTATTTT,CASSDLVSTDTQYF
.,.,TRBV11-2,TRBJ1-1,TGTGCCAGCAGCGATGGCTATCGGCTAAACACTGAAGCTTTCTTT,CASSDGYRLNTEAFF
TRBD1,.,TRBV3-1,TRBJ1-1,TGTGCCAGCAGCCAGAGGGGACAGGGGATAACTGAAGCTTTCTTT,CASSQRGQGITEAFF
.,.,TRBV6-1,TRBJ2-6,TGTGCCAGCAGGGCAACCTCTGGGGCCAACGTCCTGACTTTC,CASRATSGANVLTF
TRBD2,few,TRBV7-9,TRBJ2-1,TGTGCCAGCAGCTTAATTAGCGGGGTCGGCAATGAGCAGTTCTTC,CASSLISGVGNEQFF
.,.,TRBV6-6,TRBJ1-2,TGTGCCAGCAGTTACTCCCGGGCCCCAGTAAGCACCTTC,CASSYSRAPVSTF
.,.,TRBV2,TRBJ1-2,TGTGCCAGCAGTGACGGAAACAACTATGGCTACACCTTC,CASSDGNNYGYTF
TRBD2,.,TRBV20-1,TRBJ2-3,TGCAGTGCTGTAGCGGGACTGCGTTTTCCAGATACGCAGTATTTT,CSAVAGLRFPDTQYF
.,.,TRBV12-3/TRBV12-4,TRBJ1-5,TGTGCCAGCAGTTTGGGGCTGGCAGGGGGCAATCAGCCCCAGCATTTT,CASSLGLAGGNQPQHF
.,.,TRBV20-1,TRBJ2-1,TGCAGTGCTAGAGACGTGCTAGCTGGGTACAATGAGCAGTTCTTC,CSARDVLAGYNEQFF
TRBD2,few,TRBV20-1,TRBJ2-1,TGCAGTGCTAGAGGCGATGGGAGGGCCACCTACAATGAGCAGTTCTTC,CSARGDGRATYNEQFF
.,few,TRBV10-3,TRBJ2-3,TGTGCCACCCGGGGTACGGCTAGCACAGATACGCAGTATTTT,CATRGTASTDTQYF
.,.,TRBV20-1,TRBJ2-1,TGCAGTGCTCATTCACCCGGGGCCAATGAGCAGTTCTTC,CSAHSPGANEQFF
TRBD1,.,TRBV5-1,TRBJ2-5,TGCGCCAGCAGCTTGGAACACAGGGGAGAGACCCAGTACTTC,CASSLEHRGETQYF
.,.,TRBV20-1,TRBJ2-5,TGCAGTGCTCCCGTCAGGGAAGAGACCCAGTACTTC,CSAPVREETQYF
TRBD1,few,TRBV10-1,TRBJ1-6,TGCGCCAGCAGTGCAACGGGACAGGGTAATTCACCCCTCCACTTT,CASSATGQGNSPLHF
.,.,TRBV7-2,TRBJ2-1,TGTGCCAGCAGCGTCAGATGGGGTCGGTCACAGGGATCCTACAATGAGCAGTTCTTC,CASSVRWGRSQGSYNEQFF
.,.,TRBV5-6,TRBJ2-1,TGTGCCAGCAGCTTGAGTGCGATGAATGAGCAGTTCTTC,CASSLSAMNEQFF
.,.,TRBV7-9,TRBJ1-2,TGTGCCACCGGTCCCAGGGAGGAGGGAAACTATGGCTACACCTTC,CATGPREEGNYGYTF
TRBD2,few,TRBV6-6,TRBJ2-5,TGTGCCAGTAGAAAGCGGGGGGAGACCCAGTACTTC,CASRKRGETQYF
.,few,TRBV6-5,TRBJ1-2,TGTGCCAGCGGTTACTCGATCAGGAGTGGCTACACCTTC,CASGYSIRSGYTF
.,.,TRBV3-1,TRBJ2-1,TGTGCCAGCAGCCTCCTTGGAGGTCCGGGAGAGTGGTACAATGAGCAGTTCTTC,CASSLLGGPGEWYNEQFF
.,many,TRBV4-1,TRBJ2-5,TGCGCCAGCAGCCCAGACAGGCACAGACAAGAGACCCAGTACTTC,CASSPDRHRQETQYF
TRBD1,few,TRBV7-6,TRBJ2-1,TGTGCCAGCAGCCCATGGACAGGGTCGTACAATGAGCAGTTCTTC,CASSPWTGSYNEQFF
.,few,TRBV7-2,TRBJ1-1,TGTGCCAGCATACAGTCAGGGTACGGCACTGAAGCTTTCTTT,CASIQSGYGTEAFF
TRBD2,.,TRBV4-3,TRBJ2-1,TGCGCCAGCAGCCATCCCCCGGGGCTAGCGGGGGGCAATGAGCAGTTCTTC,CASSHPPGLAGGNEQFF
.,.,TRBV4-3,TRBJ2-5,TGCGCCAGCAGCCTCGGGACCCACCACGGAGAGACCCAGTACTTC,CASSLGTHHGETQYF
.,few,TRBV21-1,TRBJ2-7,TGTGCCAGCAGCAAAGACCCGACAGCCAGCTCCTACGAGCAGTACTTC,CASSKDPTASSYEQYF
TRBD1,.,TRBV18,TRBJ1-4,TGTGCCAGCTCACAGGGACAGGGGACAACTAATGAAAAACTGTTTTTT,CASSQGQGTTNEKLFF
.,.,TRBV20-1,TRBJ2-3,TGCAGTGCTCCGCGGGGATTAGGAACAGATACGCAGTATTTT,CSAPRGLGTDTQYF
.,.,TRBV29-1,TRBJ2-4,TGCAGCGTTACCCAGGGGAAGGCCAAAAACATTCAGTACTTC,CSVTQGKAKNIQYF
.,many,TRBV11-2,TRBJ2-7,TGTGCCAGCAGCTTAGGCGGAAGCCCCTACGAGCAGTACTTC,CASSLGGSPYEQYF
.,.,TRBV20-1,TRBJ2-3,TGCAGTGCGGGAGAGGACTCCACAGATACGCAGTATTTT,CSAGEDSTDTQYF
TRBD2,few,TRBV5-1,TRBJ2-3,TGCGCCAGCAGCTTGGAAGGCGGGAGGGCAACCGGCACAGATACGCAGTATTTT,CASSLEGGRATGTDTQYF
.,.,TRBV15,TRBJ2-5,TGTGCCACCAGCAGAGTGGACGGGGTTCACGAGACCCAGTACTTC,CATSRVDGVHETQYF
.,.,TRBV6-2/TRBV6-3,TRBJ2-1,TGTGCCAGCACGGGGGTTTATTACAATGAACAGTTCTTC,CASTGVYYNEQFF
.,.,TRBV12-3/TRBV12-4,TRBJ2-1,TGCGCGACCTACGGGGCCTACAATGAGCAGTTCTTC,CATYGAYNEQFF
.,few,TRBV12-3/TRBV12-4,TRBJ2-5,TGTGCCAGCAGTGACAACCGAGGGGGAGGAACCCAGTACTTC,CASSDNRGGGTQYF
.,few,TRBV7-8,TRBJ2-1,TGTGCCAGCAGCTTTCGACAGGCCTACAATGAGCAGTTCTTC,CASSFRQAYNEQFF
.,.,TRBV2,TRBJ2-3,TGTGCCAGCAGGGGTGACAGCGTTAGTCGGGCAGATACGCAGTATTTT,CASRGDSVSRADTQYF
.,.,TRBV6-6,TRBJ2-3,TGTGCCAGCAGTTACGCTCCCGGCGTGAGCACAGATACGCAGTATTTT,CASSYAPGVSTDTQYF
.,.,TRBV5-8,TRBJ1-4,TGTGCCGTCGTTGTTACTAATGAAAAACTGTTTTTT,CAVVVTNEKLFF
TRBD1,.,TRBV6-2/TRBV6-3,TRBJ2-6,TGTGCCAGCGTGGGGGCCCGGGACAGGGCCACTTCTGGGGCCAACGTCCTGACTTTC,CASVGARDRATSGANVLTF
TRBD2,.,TRBV5-8,TRBJ2-3,TGTGCCAGCAGCTTGGTGGGACTAGCGGGAGGCCCCACAGATACGCAGTATTTT,CASSLVGLAGGPTDTQYF
TRBD1,few,TRBV20-1,TRBJ2-7,TGCAGTGCTTACTGGACAGGGGGCGTGAACGAGCAGTACTTC,CSAYWTGGVNEQYF
TRBD2,.,TRBV5-1,TRBJ2-7,TGCGCCAGCAGCCCCCCGGGACTAGCGGGAGGGCCCCAGCAGTACTTC,CASSPPGLAGGPQQYF
.,.,TRBV2,TRBJ1-2,TGTGCCAGCAGTGAAGGAGTAGGGGCCGGCTACACCTTC,CASSEGVGAGYTF
TRBD1,.,TRBV20-1,TRBJ1-2,TGCAGTGCTAGAGATCAGGGGGAAATGGGCTACACCTTC,CSARDQGEMGYTF
.,.,TRBV5-1,TRBJ2-7,TGCGCCAGCAGCCTCGATGGACCGCCCTACGAGCAGTACTTC,CASSLDGPPYEQYF
TRBD1,.,TRBV7-2,TRBJ1-2,TGTGCCAGCAGCTTAGAAGGGACAGTGCCCGGAGGCTACACCTTC,CASSLEGTVPGGYTF
TRBD2,few,TRBV10-3,TRBJ2-6,TGTGCCATCATGGGGTTTAGCGGGTCAAGCTCTGGGGCCAACGTCCTGACTTTC,CAIMGFSGSSSGANVLTF
TRBD2,few,TRBV20-1,TRBJ2-7,TGCAGTGCGGGGAGTGTCGGACTAGCGGGAACCTACGAGCAGTACTTC,CSAGSVGLAGTYEQYF
.,.,TRBV2,TRBJ2-4,TGTGCCAGCAGGGCACAGGGAAACATTCAGTACTTC,CASRAQGNIQYF
.,few,TRBV11-2,TRBJ2-5,TGTGCCAGCGGCCTAGTAGGTTTGGGGGAGACCCAGTACTTC,CASGLVGLGETQYF
TRBD2,.,TRBV20-1,TRBJ2-5,TGCAGTGCCCGCCGGCTAGCGGGCAATGAGCAGTACTTC,CSARRLAGNEQYF
.,.,TRBV7-9,TRBJ1-2,TGTGCTAGCAGCAGGGAGCAGGGTAAAGACGACTATGGCTACACCTTC,CASSREQGKDDYGYTF
.,.,TRBV4-1,TRBJ2-6,TGCGCCAGCAGCCAAGATCCTCAGGGGACTCTTTCTGGGGCCAACGTCCTGACTTTC,CASSQDPQGTLSGANVLTF